The 24 T cell receptor beta chains reported below all come from one sample, sequenced in a study of OX40 agonist ivuxolimab in advanced cancers. The table came from immunoSEQ multiplex PCR; TCRdb's copy has only in-frame clones and leaves some out. The data contain over 100,000 clones, 85% to 90% of them singletons. The sample here was CD4+ or CD8+ T cells sorted from blood, taken in a trial of the OX40 agonist ivuxolimab. The receptor source for this set is an adult with an advanced solid tumor such as melanoma, head and neck, liver or kidney cancer.

V usage is TRBV7-9 and J usage is TRBJ2-5; weak D call: TRBD1 (5 bases). The CDR3 sequence is 13 residues long. Looked up from germline, CDR1 is SEHNR and CDR2 is FQNEAQ (reference sequence). Trimming pared 10 bases from V and 4 bases from J, leaving 16 bases between. This CDR3 reads CANNTQGRETQYF. The CDR3 DNA sequence: TGTGCCAATAACACTCAGGGTCGAGAGACCCAGTACTTC.

This chain joins TRBV12-5 and TRBJ1-1, with unresolved D. Per germline, CDR1 LGHNT and CDR2 FRNRAP. Between the trimmed V and J ends, which lost 1 base and 1 base, there was a span of 4 bases. The CDR3 has 13 residues. As DNA, the CDR3 is TGTGCTAGTGGTTTGGAGACGAACACTGAAGCTTTCTTT. This codes for CASGLETNTEAFF.

The table lists this clone with a count of one. The chain carries TRBV6-1 and TRBJ2-2, with a tentative D call TRBD1 (5 bases). CDR1 and CDR2 from the germline V gene are MNHNS and SASEGT. V shed 6 bases and J shed 6 bases, with 11 bases lying between them. The length of the CDR3 is 13 residues. The CDR3 nucleotides are TGTGCCAGCAGGGCAGGGTTACCCGGGGAGCTGTTTTTT. Its translation is CASRAGLPGELFF.

The chain links TRBV9 to TRBJ2-1, with 8 bases matching TRBD1. V gave up 0 bases and J gave up 4 bases; unmatched junction bases: 3. The CDR3 extends over 15 amino acids. Per the germline V gene, CDR1 is SGDLS and CDR2 is YYNGEE. DNA of the CDR3: TGTGCCAGCAGCGTAGGGCAGGGGGCATACAATGAGCAGTTCTTC. Its protein product is CASSVGQGAYNEQFF.

The V gene is TRBV12-5, the J gene TRBJ2-1; TRBD2 agrees at 10 bases. In germline, CDR1 is LGHNT, CDR2 FRNRAP. The CDR3 runs 16 residues. V dropped 1 base and J dropped 9; count of bases not matched to a gene: 9. The CDR3 DNA follows: TGTGCTAGTGGTTTGGACCCAGCGGGGGGGCCGGGTGAGCAGTTCTTC. Its translation is CASGLDPAGGPGEQFF.

Written as DNA, the CDR3 is TGTGCCAGCAGCTTAGCTCTCTATGATACGCAGTATTTT. Translated: CASSLALYDTQYF. This chain uses TRBV11-2 with TRBJ2-3; D gene unclear. The length of the CDR3 is 13 residues. Germline-derived CDR1 and CDR2 are SGHAT and FQNNGV. V was trimmed by 1 base and J by 6 bases, leaving 8 bases between them.

The V gene is TRBV5-1, the J gene TRBJ2-7; D remains ambiguous. This CDR3 spans 15 amino acids. Trimming left V 0 bases short and J 0 bases short, with 10 bases between. The germline CDR1 and CDR2 sequences are SGHRS and YFSETQ. The CDR3 DNA sequence: TGCGCCAGCAGCTTGGGTCGAGCCGGCTCCTACGAGCAGTACTTC. Translating it yields CASSLGRAGSYEQYF.

In regard to this clone: The junction differs from germline at one of its ends, possibly a read error. The chain uses TRBV5-4 and TRBJ2-3; 11 bases are a match to TRBD1. The CDR3 has 15 residues. Germline-derived CDR1 and CDR2 are SGHNT and YYREEE (reference sequence). The CDR3 bases are TGTGCCAGCAGGTTGGACAGGGGGCTTACAGATACGCAGTATTTT. It specifies CASRLDRGLTDTQYF.

This clone has more than one count but fewer than ten. The chain has TRBV19 and TRBJ1-2; 7 bases line up with TRBD1. CDR1 and CDR2 (germline): LNHDA, SQIVND (reference sequence). Trimming cost V 9 bases and J 5 bases; bases outside gene matches: 3. The CDR3 spans 11 residues. CDR3 in DNA: TGTGCCAGGGGACAGATTTATGGCTACACCTTC. This gives the protein CARGQIYGYTF.

The V and J genes are TRBV27 and TRBJ1-5; D is possibly TRBD1 (5 bases). The CDR3 is made up of 11 amino acids. Between the trimmed V and J ends, which lost 6 bases and 9 bases, there was a span of 9 bases. The germline V gene encodes CDR1 MNHEY and CDR2 SMNVEV (reference sequence). The CDR3 region is CASSGGGPQHF. DNA for the CDR3: TGTGCCAGCAGCGGGGGGGGGCCCCAGCATTTT.

The rearrangement links TRBV5-1 to TRBJ2-1, with TRBD1 identical over 10 bases. The CDR3 has 17 amino acids. Trimming cost V 4 bases and J 5 bases; bases outside gene matches: 12. In germline, CDR1 is SGHRS, CDR2 YFSETQ. CDR3 amino acids: CASSQLSGTGVHNEQFF. The DNA for the CDR3 is TGCGCCAGCAGCCAATTGTCCGGGACAGGGGTCCACAATGAGCAGTTCTTC.

The chain is built from TRBV6-6 and TRBJ1-6; TRBD1 matches 9 bases. The trim removed 0 bases at V and 9 bases at J, leaving 6 bases unmatched. The CDR3 is 16 amino acids. Germline CDR1 reads MNHNY; CDR2 reads SVGAGI (reference sequence). The CDR3: CASSYSRGQGGSPLHF. The CDR3 bases are TGTGCCAGCAGTTACTCGAGGGGACAGGGCGGTTCACCCCTCCACTTT.

The chain recombines TRBV5-4 with TRBJ1-1; the D gene is possibly TRBD1 (6 bases). The CDR3 is 14 amino acids. The germline gives CDR1 SGHNT, CDR2 YYREEE (reference sequence). The V end was cut by 3 bases, the J end by 0 bases, with 9 bases between. The CDR3 nucleotides are TGTGCCAGCAGCTCGGACAGCATGAACACTGAAGCTTTCTTT. Translation gives CASSSDSMNTEAFF.

This clone has just one count. This rearrangement joins TRBV7-3 to TRBJ2-7, with 9 bases fitting TRBD1. This CDR3 spans 14 amino acids. After removal of 5 bases from V and 5 bases from J, the junction contained 7 bases not matched to a gene. The germline CDR1 and CDR2 sequences are SGHTA and FQGTGA. The CDR3 DNA is TGTGCCAGCAGCCGAGGGACAGGGCCCAACGAGCAGTACTTC. It specifies CASSRGTGPNEQYF. Full variable domain (outside the CDR3, taken from reference TRBV7-3 and TRBJ2-7): GAGVSQTPSNKVTEKGKYVELRCDPISGHTALYWYRQSLGQGPEFLIYFQGTGAADDSGLPNDRFFAVRPEGSVSTLKIQRTERGDSAVYLCASSRGTGPNEQYFGPGTRLTVT.

This sequence joins TRBV18 and TRBJ1-2; D perhaps matches TRBD1 (5 bases). V was trimmed by 0 bases and J by 10 bases, leaving 15 bases between them. The CDR3 totals 14 residues. Germline lookup yields CDR1 KGHSH and CDR2 LQKENI. The CDR3 coding sequence is TGTGCCAGCTCACCACCGGGGACTGTGGTGGACTACACCTTC. Translation: CASSPPGTVVDYTF.

The chain couples TRBV19 to TRBJ2-7, with TRBD1 matching over 9 bases. This CDR3 spans 13 amino acids. Germline assignment: CDR1 LNHDA and CDR2 SQIVND (reference sequence). V lost 4 bases and J lost 6; bases outside the gene matches: 4. The CDR3 bases are TGTGCCAGTAGTAGGGACAGGGTCAGCGAGCAGTACTTC. Translated: CASSRDRVSEQYF.

This sequence joins TRBV6-1 and TRBJ2-7; 9 bases map to TRBD1. V dropped 0 bases and J dropped 2; count of bases not matched to a gene: 5. Germline V lookup: CDR1 MNHNS, CDR2 SASEGT. The length of the CDR3 is 16 residues. Here the CDR3 DNA reads TGTGCCAGCAGTGAAGCATTCGGGACAGGGCCCTACGAGCAGTACTTC. Amino acids: CASSEAFGTGPYEQYF.

The chain links TRBV19 to TRBJ1-1, with D unresolved. From germline, CDR1 is LNHDA and CDR2 SQIVND (reference sequence). CDR3 size: 14 residues. The ends were cut back, 6 bases at V and 7 bases at J, with 18 bases in the middle. CDR3: CASRSGQGRDEAFF. The CDR3, as DNA: TGTGCCAGTAGATCGGGCCAAGGGAGGGATGAAGCTTTCTTT.

CDR3 coding DNA: TGTGCCAGCAGCCCTAGGAGAGAAACGGGCGAGCAGTACTTC. It specifies CASSPRRETGEQYF. The chain employs TRBV7-9 and TRBJ2-7; D call uncertain. The CDR3 runs to 14 residues. The germline V gene has CDR1 SEHNR and CDR2 FQNEAQ (reference sequence). Deletions cut 5 bases from V and 6 bases from J, with 17 bases between.

The chain joins TRBV28 to TRBJ1-2; no firm D call. V shed 6 bases and J shed 0 bases, with 5 bases lying between them. CDR1 is MDHEN, CDR2 SYDVKM, per germline. The CDR3 totals 12 residues. Written as DNA, the CDR3 is TGTGCCAGCAGGACTACTAACTATGGCTACACCTTC. Residues: CASRTTNYGYTF.

The rearrangement uses TRBV28 and TRBJ2-3; D might be TRBD1 or TRBD2, each matching 6 bases. The CDR3 sequence is 17 residues long. The V gene lost 4 bases and the J gene lost 2 bases, with 19 bases spanning the gap. The germline gives CDR1 MDHEN, CDR2 SYDVKM. CDR3 DNA sequence: TGTGCCAGCAGTTCTGGGACATACCTAGCGATCACAGATACGCAGTATTTT. It specifies CASSSGTYLAITDTQYF.

The V call is TRBV29-1, the J call TRBJ1-2; perhaps TRBD1 as D (5 bases). Germline V gene lookup returns CDR1 SQVTM and CDR2 ANQGSEA. CDR3 length: 12 amino acids. V dropped 7 bases and J dropped 0 bases, with 9 bases sitting between them. The CDR3 region is CSGGGANYGYTF. The CDR3 DNA reads TGCAGCGGTGGGGGAGCTAACTATGGCTACACCTTC. The complete variable domain, with remaining parts taken from reference TRBV29-1 and TRBJ1-2, reads SAVISQKPSRDICQRGTSLTIQCQVDSQVTMMFWYRQQPGQSLTLIATANQGSEATYESGFVIDKFPISRPNLTFSTLTVSNMSPEDSSIYLCSGGGANYGYTFGSGTRLTVV.

CDR3 sequence (DNA): TGCGCCAGCAGTCAACCCTTCGACAGGGTAGATTCACCCCTCCACTTT. Translated: CASSQPFDRVDSPLHF. The chain links TRBV23-1 to TRBJ1-6; 7 bases are a match to TRBD1. TRBV23-1 is an ORF for which the function is uncertain. V lost 2 bases and J lost 8; bases outside the gene matches: 9. This CDR3 is built from 16 residues.

V is TRBV6-5 and J is TRBJ2-7; D uncertain. CDR1 MNHEY and CDR2 SVGAGI come from the germline V gene. V dropped 2 bases and J dropped 5 bases, with 10 bases sitting between them. The CDR3 covers 13 residues. The CDR3 here is CASSYPNSNEQYF. As DNA, the CDR3 is TGTGCCAGCAGTTACCCAAACAGTAACGAGCAGTACTTC.